The source of this T cell receptor (beta chain) is a study of CD8 T cells in ankylosing spondylitis. General study results and limits: Clones that were linked to disease were CD8+ and were relatively rare in peripheral blood. As reported, disease-linked clones showed significant enrichment in matched ankylosing spondylitis synovial fluid. Earlier reports found some motif variants in synovial fluid and blood in reactive arthritis.

This CDR3 is 15 amino acids long. Trimming left V 4 bases short and J 8 bases short, with 19 bases between. Germline V gene sequence: CDR1 SGHRS, CDR2 YFSETQ. The sample holds a few counts of this clonotype. Its antigen remains unknown. MiXCR, applied by TCRdb to the 5' RACE reads, yields one record per CDR3 protein. The data contain about 300,000 distinct CDR3 sequences, roughly 10% of them singletons. The chain employs TRBV5-1 and TRBJ2-1; the D call may be TRBD1 or TRBD2 (6 bases each). The source is a female donor with ankylosing spondylitis or in good health (not recorded which). Specimen: blood, either unsorted or a sorted T cell fraction (not recorded which). The CDR3 region has the DNA TGCGCCAGCAGCGGGGGAGGAGGGGGACGCTATGAGCAGTTCTTC. Translation gives CASSGGGGGRYEQFF. Together with reference TRBV5-1 and TRBJ2-1, the CDR3 gives the full variable domain: KAGVTQTPRYLIKTRGQQVTLSCSPISGHRSVSWYQQTPGQGLQFLFEYFSETQRNKGNFPGRFSGRQFSNSRSEMNVSTLELGDSALYLCASSGGGGGRYEQFFGPGTRLTVL.